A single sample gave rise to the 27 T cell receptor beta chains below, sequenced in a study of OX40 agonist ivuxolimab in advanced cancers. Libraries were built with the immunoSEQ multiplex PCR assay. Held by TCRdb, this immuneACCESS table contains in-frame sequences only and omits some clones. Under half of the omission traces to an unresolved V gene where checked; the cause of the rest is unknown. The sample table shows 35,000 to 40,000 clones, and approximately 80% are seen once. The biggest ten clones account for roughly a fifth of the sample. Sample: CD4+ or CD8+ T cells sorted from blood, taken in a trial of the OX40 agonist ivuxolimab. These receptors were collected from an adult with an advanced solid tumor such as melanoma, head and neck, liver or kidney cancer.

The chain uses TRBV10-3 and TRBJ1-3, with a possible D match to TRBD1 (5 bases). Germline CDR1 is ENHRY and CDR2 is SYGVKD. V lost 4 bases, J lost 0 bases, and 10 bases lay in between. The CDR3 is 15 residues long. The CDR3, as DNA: TGTGCCATCAGTGTGGGGACCGACTCTGGAAACACCATATATTTT. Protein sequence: CAISVGTDSGNTIYF.

The CDR3 sequence: CASSLSPAGPGELFF. The CDR3 DNA is TGTGCCAGCAGTTTATCGCCGGCAGGGCCCGGGGAGCTGTTTTTT. The J gene is TRBJ2-2, the V gene TRBV27; weak D call: TRBD1 (5 bases). Germline V gives CDR1 MNHEY, CDR2 SMNVEV (reference sequence). Between the trimmed V and J ends, which lost 0 bases and 6 bases, there was a span of 11 bases. This CDR3 spans 15 amino acids.

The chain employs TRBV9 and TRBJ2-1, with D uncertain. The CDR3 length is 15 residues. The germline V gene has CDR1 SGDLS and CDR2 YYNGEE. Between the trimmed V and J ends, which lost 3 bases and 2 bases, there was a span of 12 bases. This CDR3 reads CASSASMGPYNEQFF. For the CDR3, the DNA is TGTGCCAGCAGCGCCTCCATGGGCCCCTACAATGAGCAGTTCTTC.

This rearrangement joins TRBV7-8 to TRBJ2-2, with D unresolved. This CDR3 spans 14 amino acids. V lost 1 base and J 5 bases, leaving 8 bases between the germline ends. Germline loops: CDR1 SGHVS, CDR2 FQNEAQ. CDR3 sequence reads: CASSLGSGTGELFF. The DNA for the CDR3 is TGTGCCAGCAGCTTAGGATCTGGGACCGGGGAGCTGTTTTTT.

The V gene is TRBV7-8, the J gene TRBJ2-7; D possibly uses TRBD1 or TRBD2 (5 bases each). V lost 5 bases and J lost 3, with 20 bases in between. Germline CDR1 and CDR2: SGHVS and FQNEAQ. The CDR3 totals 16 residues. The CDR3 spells CASSPDGAGINYEQYF. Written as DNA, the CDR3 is TGTGCCAGCAGCCCTGATGGGGCGGGTATCAACTACGAGCAGTACTTC.

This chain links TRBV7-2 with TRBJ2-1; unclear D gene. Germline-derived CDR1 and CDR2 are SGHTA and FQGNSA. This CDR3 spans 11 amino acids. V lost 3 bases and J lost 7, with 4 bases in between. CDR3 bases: TGTGCCAGCAGCTTTTTAAATGAGCAGTTCTTC. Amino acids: CASSFLNEQFF.

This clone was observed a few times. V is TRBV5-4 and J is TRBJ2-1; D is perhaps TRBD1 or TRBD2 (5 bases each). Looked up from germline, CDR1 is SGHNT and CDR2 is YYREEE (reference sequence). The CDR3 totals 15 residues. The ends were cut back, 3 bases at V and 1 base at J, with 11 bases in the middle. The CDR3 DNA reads TGTGCCAGCAGCTCGGGGACGCCTTCCTACAATGAGCAGTTCTTC. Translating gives CASSSGTPSYNEQFF. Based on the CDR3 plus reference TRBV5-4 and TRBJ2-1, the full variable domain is ETGVTQSPTHLIKTRGQQVTLRCSSQSGHNTVSWYQQALGQGPQFIFQYYREEENGRGNFPPRFSGLQFPNYSSELNVNALELDDSALYLCASSSGTPSYNEQFFGPGTRLTVL.

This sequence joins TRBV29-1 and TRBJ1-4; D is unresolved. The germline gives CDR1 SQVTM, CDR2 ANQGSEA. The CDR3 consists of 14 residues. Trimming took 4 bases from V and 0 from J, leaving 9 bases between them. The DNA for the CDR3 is TGCAGCGTTGGGACGGCCCCAACTAATGAAAAACTGTTTTTT. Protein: CSVGTAPTNEKLFF.

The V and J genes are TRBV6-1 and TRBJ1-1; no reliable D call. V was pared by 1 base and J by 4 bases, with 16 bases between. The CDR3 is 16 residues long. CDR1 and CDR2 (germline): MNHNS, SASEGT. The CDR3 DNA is TGTGCCAGCAGTGAAGTAGGCTCAGGATTCGGCACTGAAGCTTTCTTT. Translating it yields CASSEVGSGFGTEAFF.

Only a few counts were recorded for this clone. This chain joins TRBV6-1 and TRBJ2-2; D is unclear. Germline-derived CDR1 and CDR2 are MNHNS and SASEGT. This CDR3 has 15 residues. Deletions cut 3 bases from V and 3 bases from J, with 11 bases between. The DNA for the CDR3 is TGTGCCAGCAGTGAGCGAGGTCCCGACACCGGGGAGCTGTTTTTT. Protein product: CASSERGPDTGELFF.

The DNA for the CDR3 is TGTGCCAGCAGCGCCGGGACTAGCGGGAGTATCCTCTACGAGCAGTACTTC. Residues: CASSAGTSGSILYEQYF. The chain joins TRBV9 to TRBJ2-7; 14 nucleotides agree with TRBD2. Trimming at V came to 3 bases and at J to 3 bases, leaving 8 bases not matched to a gene. CDR3 length: 17 residues. Per germline, CDR1 SGDLS and CDR2 YYNGEE. The full variable domain, rest sourced from reference TRBV9 and TRBJ2-7, is DSGVTQTPKHLITATGQRVTLRCSPRSGDLSVYWYQQSLDQGLQFLIQYYNGEERAKGNILERFSAQQFPDLHSELNLSSLELGDSALYFCASSAGTSGSILYEQYFGPGTRLTVT.

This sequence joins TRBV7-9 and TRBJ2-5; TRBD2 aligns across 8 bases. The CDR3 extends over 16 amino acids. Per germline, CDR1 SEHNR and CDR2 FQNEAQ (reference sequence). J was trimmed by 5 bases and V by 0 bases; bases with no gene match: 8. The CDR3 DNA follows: TGTGCCAGCAGCTTAGCGTTCGGAGCGGGAGTGGAGACCCAGTACTTC. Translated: CASSLAFGAGVETQYF.

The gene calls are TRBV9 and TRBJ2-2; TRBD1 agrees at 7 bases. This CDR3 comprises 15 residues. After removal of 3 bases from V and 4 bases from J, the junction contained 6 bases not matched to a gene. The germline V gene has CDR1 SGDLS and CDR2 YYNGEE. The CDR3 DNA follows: TGTGCCAGCAGCGAACAGGGGTGGGGCACCGGGGAGCTGTTTTTT. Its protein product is CASSEQGWGTGELFF.

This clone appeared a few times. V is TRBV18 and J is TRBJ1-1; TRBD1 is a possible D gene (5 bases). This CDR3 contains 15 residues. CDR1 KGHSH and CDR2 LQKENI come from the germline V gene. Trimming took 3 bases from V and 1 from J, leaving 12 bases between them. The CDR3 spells CASSPPDRANTEAFF. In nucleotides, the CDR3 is TGTGCCAGCTCACCTCCCGACAGAGCGAACACTGAAGCTTTCTTT.

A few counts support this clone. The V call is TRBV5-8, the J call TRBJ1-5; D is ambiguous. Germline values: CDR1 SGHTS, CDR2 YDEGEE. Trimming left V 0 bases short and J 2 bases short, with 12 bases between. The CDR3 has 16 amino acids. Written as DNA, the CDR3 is TGTGCCAGCAGCTTGGATGCAGGCCACCGCAATCAGCCCCAGCATTTT. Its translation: CASSLDAGHRNQPQHF.

This CDR3 is CASSDLSGLNYGYTF. CDR3 nucleotide sequence: TGTGCCAGCAGTGACCTCTCAGGATTGAACTATGGCTACACCTTC. The V call is TRBV25-1, the J call TRBJ1-2; D remains unclear. The germline gives CDR1 MGHDK, CDR2 SYGVNS. The V end lost 3 bases, the J end lost 2 bases, and 13 bases lay between the germline ends. The CDR3 runs to 15 residues.

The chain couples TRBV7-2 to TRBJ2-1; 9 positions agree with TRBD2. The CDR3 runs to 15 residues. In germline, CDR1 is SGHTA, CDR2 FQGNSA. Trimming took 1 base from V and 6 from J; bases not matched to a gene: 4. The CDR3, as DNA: TGTGCCAGCAGCTTAGTGGCTAGCGGGATCAATGAGCAGTTCTTC. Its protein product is CASSLVASGINEQFF. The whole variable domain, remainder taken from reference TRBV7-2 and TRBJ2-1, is GAGVSQSPSNKVTEKGKDVELRCDPISGHTALYWYRQSLGQGLEFLIYFQGNSAPDKSGLPSDRFSAERTGGSVSTLTIQRTQQEDSAVYLCASSLVASGINEQFFGPGTRLTVL.

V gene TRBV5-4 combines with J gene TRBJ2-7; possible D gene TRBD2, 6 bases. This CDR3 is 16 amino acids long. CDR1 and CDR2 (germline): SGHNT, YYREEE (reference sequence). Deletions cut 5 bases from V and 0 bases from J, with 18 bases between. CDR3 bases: TGTGCCAGCAGGAACGCACCGGGGGTCGGCTCCTACGAGCAGTACTTC. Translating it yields CASRNAPGVGSYEQYF.

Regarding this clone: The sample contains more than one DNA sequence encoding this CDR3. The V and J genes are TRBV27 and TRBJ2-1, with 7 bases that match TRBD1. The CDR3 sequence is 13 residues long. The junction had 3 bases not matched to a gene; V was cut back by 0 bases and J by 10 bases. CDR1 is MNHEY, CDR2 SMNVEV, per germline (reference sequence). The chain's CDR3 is CASSLSGQAEQFF. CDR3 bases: TGTGCCAGCAGTTTATCCGGACAGGCCGAGCAGTTCTTC.

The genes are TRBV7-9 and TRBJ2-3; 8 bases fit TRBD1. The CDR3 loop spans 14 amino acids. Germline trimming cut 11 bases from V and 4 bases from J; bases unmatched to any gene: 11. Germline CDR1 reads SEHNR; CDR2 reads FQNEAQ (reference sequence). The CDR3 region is CAASRQGIPDTQYF. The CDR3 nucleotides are TGTGCCGCAAGTAGACAGGGGATCCCAGATACGCAGTATTTT.

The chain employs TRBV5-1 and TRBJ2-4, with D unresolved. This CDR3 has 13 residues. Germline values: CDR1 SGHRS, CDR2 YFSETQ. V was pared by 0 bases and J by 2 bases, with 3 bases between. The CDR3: CASSLDSKNIQYF. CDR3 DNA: TGCGCCAGCAGCTTGGATTCCAAAAACATTCAGTACTTC.

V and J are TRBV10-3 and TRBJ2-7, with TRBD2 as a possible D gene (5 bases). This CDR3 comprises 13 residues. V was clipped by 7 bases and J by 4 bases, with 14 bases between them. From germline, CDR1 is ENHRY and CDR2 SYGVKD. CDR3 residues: CAIKRADSYEQYF. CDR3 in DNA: TGTGCCATCAAACGAGCGGACTCATACGAGCAGTACTTC.

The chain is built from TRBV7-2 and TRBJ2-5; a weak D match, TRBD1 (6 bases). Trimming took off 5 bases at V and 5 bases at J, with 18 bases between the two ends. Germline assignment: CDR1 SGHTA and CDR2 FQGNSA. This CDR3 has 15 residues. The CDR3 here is CASSPKTGNVETQYF. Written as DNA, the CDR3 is TGTGCCAGCAGCCCTAAGACAGGCAACGTGGAGACCCAGTACTTC.

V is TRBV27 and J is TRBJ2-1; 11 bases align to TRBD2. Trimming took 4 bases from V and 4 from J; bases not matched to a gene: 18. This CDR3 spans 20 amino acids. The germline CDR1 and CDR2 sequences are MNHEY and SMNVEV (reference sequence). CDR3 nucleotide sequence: TGTGCCAGCAGTTCGCCCCCACCCCCCTCACTAGCGGGAGCTTACAATGAGCAGTTCTTC. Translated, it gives CASSSPPPPSLAGAYNEQFF.

As DNA, the CDR3 is TGTGCCAGCAGTCGTGGGTGGGAAAAACTACCTAGCGAGCAGTACTTC. Translated, it gives CASSRGWEKLPSEQYF. The V gene is TRBV27, the J gene TRBJ2-7; D gene uncertain. V was cut by 5 bases and J by 6 bases, with 23 bases left in between. The V gene's germline CDR1 is MNHEY and CDR2 SMNVEV (reference sequence). The CDR3 loop spans 16 amino acids.

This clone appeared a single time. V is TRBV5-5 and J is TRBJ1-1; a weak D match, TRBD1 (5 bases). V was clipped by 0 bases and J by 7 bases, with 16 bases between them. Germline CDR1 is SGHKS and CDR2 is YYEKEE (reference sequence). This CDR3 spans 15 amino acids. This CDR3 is CASSLAGGAGLEAFF. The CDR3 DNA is TGTGCCAGCAGCTTGGCCGGTGGGGCAGGTCTTGAAGCTTTCTTT. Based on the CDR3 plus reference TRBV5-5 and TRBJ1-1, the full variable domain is DAGVTQSPTHLIKTRGQQVTLRCSPISGHKSVSWYQQVLGQGPQFIFQYYEKEERGRGNFPDRFSARQFPNYSSELNVNALLLGDSALYLCASSLAGGAGLEAFFGQGTRLTVV.

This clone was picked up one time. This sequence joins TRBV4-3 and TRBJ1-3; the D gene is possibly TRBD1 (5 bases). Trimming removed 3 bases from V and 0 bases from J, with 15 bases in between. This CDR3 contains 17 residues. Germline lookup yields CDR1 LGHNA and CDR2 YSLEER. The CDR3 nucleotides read TGCGCCAGCAGCCAGGGATCTTGGGGCTCCTCTGGAAACACCATATATTTT. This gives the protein CASSQGSWGSSGNTIYF.